Presented here are 29 T cell receptor beta chains from one specimen sequenced in a study of T cells in tuberculosis. The repertoire was sequenced with immunoSEQ multiplex PCR; TCRdb's copy has only in-frame clones and lacks some. The sample yields tens of thousands of clones, around 97% seen once. Input material: PBMCs. Every receptor here comes from a donor aged 10-29 years with latent tuberculosis or without tuberculosis infection.

In this sample, this clone turned up once. This chain joins TRBV9 and TRBJ1-1, with a possible D match to TRBD1 (5 bases). The V and J ends lost 0 bases and 0 bases respectively, with 9 bases between them. Looked up from germline, CDR1 is SGDLS and CDR2 is YYNGEE. This CDR3 comprises 15 residues. The CDR3 nucleotides are TGTGCCAGCAGCGTAGGACAGAGCATGAACACTGAAGCTTTCTTT. This codes for CASSVGQSMNTEAFF.

This clone was seen a single time. This chain joins TRBV27 and TRBJ1-4; the D gene is possibly TRBD1 (6 bases). CDR1 and CDR2 from the germline V gene are MNHEY and SMNVEV (reference sequence). The V and J ends lost 4 bases and 4 bases respectively, with 7 bases between them. This CDR3 is 13 amino acids long. The CDR3 loop is CASSSDSNEKLFF. DNA of the CDR3: TGTGCCAGCAGTTCGGACAGTAATGAAAAACTGTTTTTT.

In this sample, this clone turned up once. The gene calls are TRBV11-2 and TRBJ1-1; TRBD1 matches 7 bases. Germline V gives CDR1 SGHAT, CDR2 FQNNGV. V lost 5 bases, J lost 5 bases, and 8 bases stayed unmatched. CDR3 length: 14 residues. CDR3 sequence reads: CASSPGGRTTEAFF. For the CDR3, the DNA is TGTGCCAGCAGCCCAGGGGGACGAACAACTGAAGCTTTCTTT.

The rearrangement uses TRBV11-2 and TRBJ1-2; D is ambiguous. The CDR3 sequence is 12 residues long. V was pared by 0 bases and J by 8 bases, with 7 bases between. The germline V gene has CDR1 SGHAT and CDR2 FQNNGV. In DNA form, the CDR3 reads TGTGCCAGCAGCTTAGATCACCGGGGCTACACCTTC. This encodes CASSLDHRGYTF.

This clone was seen just once. The chain employs TRBV13 and TRBJ2-1; TRBD2 agrees at 8 bases. CDR3 length equals 17 residues. Trimming at V came to 5 bases and at J to 6 bases, leaving 15 bases not matched to a gene. The germline V gene encodes CDR1 PRHDT and CDR2 FYEKMQ (reference sequence). CDR3 in DNA: TGTGCCAGCAGCGTCCTTCCGGGACTAGGTTCGCGCAATGAGCAGTTCTTC. Its protein is CASSVLPGLGSRNEQFF.

The gene calls are TRBV11-3 and TRBJ2-5; 7 positions agree with TRBD2. CDR3 length equals 16 residues. Germline lookup yields CDR1 SGHNT and CDR2 YENEEA. V lost 5 bases to trimming and J lost 1 base; unmatched junction nucleotides: 10. The CDR3 sequence is CASSPRSSGGQETQYF. CDR3 bases: TGTGCCAGCAGCCCAAGGTCGTCGGGGGGCCAAGAGACCCAGTACTTC.

The V call is TRBV15, the J call TRBJ2-4; 7 nucleotides match TRBD2. The ends lost 5 bases at V and 0 bases at J; junction bases unmatched: 16. This CDR3 spans 19 amino acids. CDR1 and CDR2 (germline): LNHNV, YYDKDF (reference sequence). CDR3 in amino acids: CATSADGGRGVLAKNIQYF. In DNA, the CDR3 is TGTGCCACCAGCGCAGACGGAGGGAGGGGTGTCCTAGCCAAAAACATTCAGTACTTC.

This chain uses TRBV5-8 with TRBJ2-1; D gene uncertain. Trimming removed 4 bases from V and 6 bases from J, with 11 bases in between. The CDR3 spans 13 residues. The germline V gene has CDR1 SGHTS and CDR2 YDEGEE. In nucleotides, the CDR3 is TGTGCCAGCAGCGGGTACGAGGTCAATGAGCAGTTCTTC. Its translation: CASSGYEVNEQFF.

The chain is built from TRBV29-1 and TRBJ1-5, with D tentatively TRBD1 (5 bases). V lost 5 bases and J 5 bases, leaving 13 bases between the germline ends. Germline V gene data show CDR1 as SQVTM and CDR2 as ANQGSEA. CDR3 length: 13 amino acids. Here the CDR3 DNA reads TGCAGCGTTTCAGACAGACTTCATCAGCCCCAGCATTTT. Its translation is CSVSDRLHQPQHF. The variable domain in full, completed from reference TRBV29-1 and TRBJ1-5, reads SAVISQKPSRDICQRGTSLTIQCQVDSQVTMMFWYRQQPGQSLTLIATANQGSEATYESGFVIDKFPISRPNLTFSTLTVSNMSPEDSSIYLCSVSDRLHQPQHFGDGTRLSIL.

The chain carries TRBV5-6 and TRBJ1-4; D gene uncertain. V was cut by 1 base and J by 10 bases, with 20 bases left in between. The CDR3 length is 16 residues. CDR1 is SGHDT, CDR2 YYEEEE, per germline. Here the CDR3 reads CASSLFVGTKEGKLFF. The CDR3 DNA reads as TGTGCCAGCAGCTTGTTTGTGGGCACGAAGGAGGGAAAACTGTTTTTT.

The CDR3, as DNA: TGTGCCAGCAGCTTACAAGGGGGCTTTTCCACTGAAGCTTTCTTT. It codes for CASSLQGGFSTEAFF. The chain carries TRBV7-3 and TRBJ1-1, with 7 bases identical to TRBD1. The V and J ends lost 2 bases and 4 bases, in that order; junction bases with no gene match: 7. CDR1 and CDR2 from the germline V gene are SGHTA and FQGTGA. This CDR3 is 15 amino acids long. The complete variable domain, with remaining parts taken from reference TRBV7-3 and TRBJ1-1, reads GAGVSQTPSNKVTEKGKYVELRCDPISGHTALYWYRQSLGQGPEFLIYFQGTGAADDSGLPNDRFFAVRPEGSVSTLKIQRTERGDSAVYLCASSLQGGFSTEAFFGQGTRLTVV.

This chain uses TRBV6-5 with TRBJ2-3; TRBD1 matches 8 bases. The germline V gene has CDR1 MNHEY and CDR2 SVGAGI. CDR3 size: 14 residues. The V segment lost 5 bases and the J segment 6 bases; nucleotides outside the gene matches: 7. CDR3 coding DNA: TGTGCCAGCAGTCTCGGACAGGGCGTGGATACGCAGTATTTT. Translated: CASSLGQGVDTQYF.

The CDR3 DNA sequence: TGTGCCAGCAGCTTAGCGAGGCTAGCGGGAGGGTTCACAGATACGCAGTATTTT. It is translated as CASSLARLAGGFTDTQYF. The V gene is TRBV7-8, the J gene TRBJ2-3; 12 bases align to TRBD2. The CDR3 loop spans 18 amino acids. Germline V CDR1 and CDR2: SGHVS, FQNEAQ. The trim removed 0 bases at V and 2 bases at J, leaving 6 bases unmatched.

The chain recombines TRBV18 with TRBJ1-4; the D gene is possibly TRBD1 (5 bases). The CDR3 runs to 15 residues. The ends were cut back, 1 base at V and 8 bases at J, with 14 bases in the middle. CDR1 is KGHSH and CDR2 is LQKENI in the germline V gene. The CDR3 loop reads CASSPLGVAYEKLFF. The CDR3 DNA reads as TGTGCCAGCTCACCACTAGGGGTTGCGTACGAAAAACTGTTTTTT.

This clone was found once. The chain links TRBV19 to TRBJ1-1; maybe TRBD1 (5 bases). The CDR3 runs 12 residues. Germline V lookup: CDR1 LNHDA, CDR2 SQIVND (reference sequence). Trimming took off 7 bases at V and 5 bases at J, with 11 bases between the two ends. CDR3 sequence: CASTIGGTEAFF. DNA for the CDR3: TGTGCCAGTACCATCGGGGGAACTGAAGCTTTCTTT. Full variable domain (outside the CDR3, taken from reference TRBV19 and TRBJ1-1): DGGITQSPKYLFRKEGQNVTLSCEQNLNHDAMYWYRQDPGQGLRLIYYSQIVNDFQKGDIAEGYSVSREKKESFPLTVTSAQKNPTAFYLCASTIGGTEAFFGQGTRLTVV.

The V and J genes are TRBV7-6 and TRBJ1-2; 7 bases are shared with TRBD1. The V gene's germline CDR1 is SGHVS and CDR2 FNYEAQ. With V trimmed by 5 bases and J by 8 bases, 8 bases remained unmatched. This CDR3 region has 13 residues. The CDR3 DNA is TGTGCCAGCAGCCCTACTCAGGGGGGCGGCTACACCTTC. It specifies CASSPTQGGGYTF.

J is TRBJ1-1 and V is TRBV5-5, with D maybe TRBD1 (5 bases). In germline, CDR1 is SGHKS, CDR2 YYEKEE (reference sequence). The length of the CDR3 is 15 residues. V dropped 2 bases and J dropped 4 bases, with 15 bases sitting between them. The CDR3 nucleotides read TGTGCCAGCAGCTTCCCCGGGGGGTTAGGCACTGAAGCTTTCTTT. Amino acid sequence: CASSFPGGLGTEAFF.

The chain carries TRBV13 and TRBJ1-1; TRBD1 might be the D (6 bases). V was shortened by 10 bases and J by 6 bases, with 18 bases between the two germline ends. Germline values: CDR1 PRHDT, CDR2 FYEKMQ (reference sequence). The CDR3 contains 13 residues. CDR3 sequence: CAIDTGRSAEAFF. DNA of the CDR3: TGTGCCATCGATACAGGGCGGTCTGCTGAAGCTTTCTTT.

As to this clone: An end of the junction does not agree with germline; a read error may underlie this. V is TRBV30 and J is TRBJ1-1; 10 bases match TRBD1. The germline V gene has CDR1 GTSNPN and CDR2 SVGIG (reference sequence). CDR3 length: 12 residues. The CDR3 sequence is CAWSTGTGDFRF. The CDR3 DNA sequence: TGTGCCTGGTCTACCGGGACAGGGGATTTTCGGTTT.

The chain combines TRBV19 with TRBJ2-7; the D gene is possibly TRBD2 (6 bases). V was pared by 9 bases and J by 0 bases, with 15 bases between. The CDR3 runs to 14 residues. Per germline, CDR1 LNHDA and CDR2 SQIVND (reference sequence). The DNA of the CDR3 is TGTGCCAGCAGGGACGGAGGGAGCTCCTACGAGCAGTACTTC. Translation: CASRDGGSSYEQYF.

V and J are TRBV9 and TRBJ2-4, with a possible D match to TRBD1 (6 bases). Trimming removed 0 bases at V and 5 bases at J, with 18 bases between. Germline V gives CDR1 SGDLS, CDR2 YYNGEE. CDR3 length: 17 amino acids. CDR3 protein: CASSVGGQAEGQNIQYF. The CDR3 DNA follows: TGTGCCAGCAGCGTAGGGGGACAAGCCGAGGGACAAAACATTCAGTACTTC.

This chain connects TRBV6-1 to TRBJ1-2, with TRBD1 matching 10 bases. The germline V gene encodes CDR1 MNHNS and CDR2 SASEGT. This CDR3 comprises 16 residues. Losses at the gene ends were 1 base for V and 2 bases for J; bases not matched to a gene: 4. The CDR3 spells CASSEVLTGGNYGYTF. CDR3 nucleotides: TGTGCCAGCAGTGAAGTTCTGACAGGGGGCAACTATGGCTACACCTTC.

The chain uses TRBV7-8 and TRBJ2-7, with 10 nucleotides matching TRBD2. This CDR3 is built from 18 residues. V shed 0 bases, J shed 2 bases, and the junction held 10 bases outside the gene matches. Per the germline V gene, CDR1 is SGHVS and CDR2 is FQNEAQ. Here the CDR3 DNA reads TGTGCCAGCAGCTTAGCGTTGTCTAGCGGGGGCATTACCTACGAGCAGTACTTC. This codes for CASSLALSSGGITYEQYF.

The J gene is TRBJ1-1, the V gene TRBV7-9; D gene uncertain. V gave up 0 bases and J gave up 1 base, with 12 bases separating them. CDR1 is SEHNR, CDR2 FQNEAQ, per germline (reference sequence). The CDR3 length is 16 residues. DNA of the CDR3: TGTGCCAGCAGCTTAGCGGTCGGTGTCGGGAACACTGAAGCTTTCTTT. This codes for CASSLAVGVGNTEAFF.

This sequence joins TRBV19 and TRBJ2-7, with a weak D call TRBD1 (6 bases). CDR1 is LNHDA and CDR2 is SQIVND in the germline V gene (reference sequence). The CDR3 consists of 18 residues. V lost 0 bases and J lost 5, with 23 bases in between. CDR3 loop: CASSIDSVGTGSHDEQYF. CDR3 sequence (DNA): TGTGCCAGTAGTATAGATTCGGTGGGTACAGGGAGTCACGACGAGCAGTACTTC.

The chain has TRBV9 and TRBJ1-1; D possibly corresponds to TRBD1 (6 bases). Germline CDR1 is SGDLS and CDR2 is YYNGEE. Trimming left V 0 bases short and J 0 bases short, with 21 bases between. The CDR3 spans 19 residues. The CDR3 sequence: CASSVEPLGRRGMNTEAFF. DNA of the CDR3: TGTGCCAGCAGCGTAGAACCATTGGGACGCAGGGGTATGAACACTGAAGCTTTCTTT.

The chain uses TRBV4-1 and TRBJ2-7; TRBD1 is a possible D gene (6 bases). The CDR3 is made up of 14 amino acids. CDR1 and CDR2 from the germline V gene are MGHRA and YSYEKL. V lost 1 base, J lost 3 bases, and 10 bases lay in between. DNA of the CDR3: TGCGCCAGCAGCCAAGGGGCAGGGGTCTACGAGCAGTACTTC. Translation: CASSQGAGVYEQYF.

This chain's CDR3 is CASSPNSGSNQPQHF. The CDR3 DNA is TGTGCCAGCAGTCCCAATTCGGGGAGCAATCAGCCCCAGCATTTT. The chain joins TRBV27 to TRBJ1-5; D remains unclear. Germline V gene data show CDR1 as MNHEY and CDR2 as SMNVEV (reference sequence). The CDR3 totals 15 residues. The V end lost 5 bases, the J end lost 1 base, and 12 bases lay between the germline ends.

The CDR3, as DNA: TGCGCCAGCAGCTTGGTCGCGGGGGGCGAGGAAAAACTGTTTTTT. Its translation is CASSLVAGGEEKLFF. The chain carries TRBV5-1 and TRBJ1-4; TRBD1 might be the D (6 bases). V was shortened by 0 bases and J by 8 bases, with 14 bases between the two germline ends. Germline lookup yields CDR1 SGHRS and CDR2 YFSETQ. This CDR3 is built from 15 residues. The whole variable domain, remainder taken from reference TRBV5-1 and TRBJ1-4, is KAGVTQTPRYLIKTRGQQVTLSCSPISGHRSVSWYQQTPGQGLQFLFEYFSETQRNKGNFPGRFSGRQFSNSRSEMNVSTLELGDSALYLCASSLVAGGEEKLFFGSGTQLSVL.